This T cell receptor beta chain was sequenced during a study of breast tumors, draining lymph nodes, adjacent tissues. This clonotype has ten or more counts. Its matching antigen is unknown. Whole-study results and caveats: Data only fit, rather than demonstrated, lymph node origin of most tumor T cells. Compared with lymph nodes, tumors were less diverse; compared with nontumor tissue, more. Data fit most tumor T cells coming from lymph node, expanding in tumor.

Breast cancer patients provided tissue from their axillary draining lymph nodes. With 7 bases removed from V and 15 bases from J, the gap between germline ends came to 16 bases. The CDR3 sequence is 11 residues long. The germline V gene has CDR1 DFQATT and CDR2 SNEGSKA (reference sequence). TCRdb called the multiplex PCR reads again in MiXCR, with one record for every CDR3 protein. The table includes approximately 140,000 distinct CDR3 sequences, over 25% detected once. The chain uses TRBV20-1 and TRBJ1-6; no firm D call. Input material: axillary lymph node tissue. The TCR sequence derives from a female donor with breast cancer. Some clones in this sample may be carry-over from other donors' samples. CDR3 region: CSVGPTSVLHF. In nucleotides, the CDR3 is TGCAGTGTCGGACCGACGTCAGTCCTCCACTTT.